The clone carrying this T cell receptor beta chain was counted only a few times. Its antigen remains unknown. The data derive from a study of T cell repertoires in cytomegalovirus infection. Findings and limits, study-wide: The study found HLA-C-restricted CMV-specific TCR beta clonotypes dominating the ex vivo response.

The CDR3 has 16 residues. Germline-derived CDR1 and CDR2 are SGHVS and FNYEAQ. Germline trimming cut 0 bases from V and 4 bases from J; bases unmatched to any gene: 5. TCRdb reprocessed the reads with MiXCR, giving one entry per CDR3 protein. This sample has about 130,000 distinct CDR3 sequences; more than 30% occur once, and the top ten carry around 50%. The sample here was CD8+ T cells from cultured PBMCs, taken from culture after CMV antigen stimulation. The receptor was derived from a human donor in good health (CMV status not recorded). Some clones in this sample may be carry-over from other donors' samples. The V call is TRBV7-6, the J call TRBJ2-1; 8 bases match TRBD2. The CDR3 reads CASSLASGGLYNEQFF. CDR3 nucleotides: TGTGCCAGCAGCTTAGCAAGCGGGGGCCTTTACAATGAGCAGTTCTTC.